What follows are 19 T cell receptor beta chains derived from one specimen sequenced in a study of control samples from healthy donors and cancer patients. Sequencing used immunoSEQ multiplex PCR; TCRdb keeps in-frame clones, though not all of them. Among about 140,000 clones listed, less than 95% were seen once. Sequencing was done on a sample of blood. The receptors stem from a man between 18 and 35 years old in good health.

The V gene is TRBV4-3, the J gene TRBJ2-3; either TRBD1 or TRBD2 may fit D (6 bases each). Trimming stripped 0 bases from V and 2 bases from J, with 12 bases between. Germline values: CDR1 LGHNA, CDR2 YSLEER. This CDR3 has 16 residues. The CDR3 sequence is CASSQDWGAPTDTQYF. The CDR3 DNA follows: TGCGCCAGCAGCCAAGATTGGGGGGCCCCCACAGATACGCAGTATTTT.

The V and J genes are TRBV21-1 and TRBJ2-7; no check of the table's D call, TRBD1, against the DNA was made. TRBV21-1 is given as a pseudogene. The CDR3 has 19 residues. The CDR3 bases are TGTGCCAGCAGCAAAGCGCTCAAGTCACAGGGGTGCCCCTCCTACGAGCAGTACTTC. Protein product: CASSKALKSQGCPSYEQYF.

V is TRBV28 and J is TRBJ1-4; a weak D match, TRBD1 (6 bases). CDR1 and CDR2 from the germline V gene are MDHEN and SYDVKM. The CDR3 runs 16 residues. Trimming shortened V by 1 base and J by 7 bases, and 16 bases separated the two germline ends. In nucleotides, the CDR3 is TGTGCCAGCAGTTTATTCTCGACAGGAGAGATTGAAAAACTGTTTTTT. Translation gives CASSLFSTGEIEKLFF.

The V and J genes are TRBV7-6 and TRBJ1-2; 10 bases match TRBD1. This CDR3 has 15 residues. V gave up 5 bases and J gave up 1 base; unmatched junction bases: 4. From germline, CDR1 is SGHVS and CDR2 FNYEAQ. CDR3 in DNA: TGTGCCAGCAGCCCCGGGACAGGGGTTAACTATGGCTACACCTTC. Translated: CASSPGTGVNYGYTF.

The rearrangement links TRBV6-5 to TRBJ1-1; D is unclear. The CDR3 loop spans 14 amino acids. Looked up from germline, CDR1 is MNHEY and CDR2 is SVGAGI. The V end lost 6 bases, the J end lost 0 bases, and 11 bases lay between the germline ends. The CDR3 sequence is CASSPGQLNTEAFF. The CDR3, as DNA: TGTGCCAGCAGCCCCGGTCAGCTGAACACTGAAGCTTTCTTT.

V gene TRBV3-1 (or the pseudogene TRBV3-2) combines with J gene TRBJ2-5; TRBD2 aligns across 7 bases. Germline V CDR1 and CDR2: LGHDT, YNNKEL (reference sequence). CDR3 length equals 16 residues. Trimming at V came to 4 bases and at J to 2 bases, leaving 10 bases not matched to a gene. CDR3 sequence: CASSRDGRGGQETQYF. CDR3 sequence (DNA): TGTGCCAGCAGCCGGGATGGGCGGGGAGGGCAAGAGACCCAGTACTTC.

The chain uses TRBV11-3 and TRBJ2-1, with TRBD2 matching over 12 bases. V was clipped by 5 bases and J by 3 bases; unmatched bases: 2. Germline V gives CDR1 SGHNT, CDR2 YENEEA. The CDR3 length is 15 residues. CDR3 loop: CASSQTSGSYNEQFF. CDR3 DNA: TGTGCCAGCAGCCAGACTAGCGGGAGCTACAATGAGCAGTTCTTC.

This clone occurred a few times. The chain combines TRBV10-1 with TRBJ2-7; a possible D gene is TRBD1 (6 bases). The CDR3 runs to 14 residues. The V and J ends lost 6 bases and 3 bases respectively, with 15 bases between them. CDR1 and CDR2 (germline): WNHNN, SYGVQD (reference sequence). In DNA, the CDR3 is TGCGCCAGCAGCCTCGACAGGTCAAACTACGAGCAGTACTTC. This codes for CASSLDRSNYEQYF.

The chain has TRBV5-4 and TRBJ2-5, with 11 positions matching TRBD2. CDR3 length equals 15 residues. CDR1 and CDR2 (germline): SGHNT, YYREEE (reference sequence). The ends lost 4 bases at V and 5 bases at J; junction bases unmatched: 7. The CDR3 region is CASSVGTSGGETQYF. CDR3 bases: TGTGCCAGCAGCGTAGGGACTAGCGGAGGGGAGACCCAGTACTTC.

CDR3 in DNA: TGTGCCAGTAGTTTACCAGATGCAACTAATGAAAAACTGTTTTTT. The encoded protein is CASSLPDATNEKLFF. This sequence joins TRBV19 and TRBJ1-4; D remains unclear. The germline gives CDR1 LNHDA, CDR2 SQIVND (reference sequence). V lost 5 bases, J lost 0 bases, and 10 bases lay in between. This CDR3 contains 15 residues.

The gene calls are TRBV7-3 and TRBJ1-1, with D perhaps TRBD1 (6 bases). Germline CDR1 is SGHTA and CDR2 is FQGTGA. The CDR3 runs 14 residues. V lost 2 bases, J lost 5 bases, and 12 bases lay in between. The CDR3 loop reads CASSLGRGGTEAFF. CDR3 in DNA: TGTGCCAGCAGCTTAGGCAGGGGAGGGACTGAAGCTTTCTTT.

The chain recombines TRBV7-2 with TRBJ1-4; the match to TRBD1 covers 8 bases. V gave up 4 bases and J gave up 2 bases; unmatched junction bases: 0. Germline loops: CDR1 SGHTA, CDR2 FQGNSA. CDR3 length: 14 residues. DNA of the CDR3: TGTGCCAGCAGCTGGACAGGGACTAATGAAAAACTGTTTTTT. Translating it yields CASSWTGTNEKLFF.

In the case of this clone: The same CDR3 can be traced to other DNA sequences in this sample. Written as DNA, the CDR3 is TGTGCCAGCAGTTACTCGAATAGGGGCCCCTACAATGAGCAGTTCTTC. Translation gives CASSYSNRGPYNEQFF. The chain employs TRBV6-5 and TRBJ2-1, with TRBD1 as a possible D gene (5 bases). The germline V and J ends were trimmed by 0 bases and 2 bases, with 11 bases remaining between them. This CDR3 has 16 residues. From germline, CDR1 is MNHEY and CDR2 SVGAGI.

This clone was seen just once. This CDR3 reads CATSRVDGRDTQYF. CDR3 in DNA: TGTGCCACCAGCAGAGTAGACGGGAGGGATACGCAGTATTTT. This chain connects TRBV15 to TRBJ2-3; 7 nucleotides match TRBD2. Unmatched junction bases numbered 4, after V lost 1 base and J lost 6 bases. Germline CDR1 is LNHNV and CDR2 is YYDKDF (reference sequence). The CDR3 extends over 14 amino acids.

This rearrangement joins TRBV5-6 to TRBJ2-3; TRBD1 matches 8 bases. Germline CDR1 is SGHDT and CDR2 is YYEEEE. The CDR3 covers 16 residues. Trimming at V came to 1 base and at J to 4 bases, leaving 8 bases not matched to a gene. This chain's CDR3 is CASSLMAGGMADTQYF. CDR3 nucleotides: TGTGCCAGCAGCTTGATGGCAGGGGGCATGGCAGATACGCAGTATTTT.

The chain combines TRBV5-1 with TRBJ1-1; TRBD1 agrees at 7 bases. The CDR3 loop spans 16 amino acids. V lost 4 bases and J lost 1; bases outside the gene matches: 10. CDR1 and CDR2 (germline): SGHRS, YFSETQ. The CDR3 DNA reads as TGCGCCAGCAGCGCCCGGACCGGGACAGCGAACACTGAAGCTTTCTTT. Translation gives CASSARTGTANTEAFF.

V usage is TRBV7-8 and J usage is TRBJ1-1, with 7 bases that match TRBD1. This CDR3 comprises 15 residues. After removal of 4 bases from V and 0 bases from J, the junction contained 5 bases not matched to a gene. Germline V gene sequence: CDR1 SGHVS, CDR2 FQNEAQ. DNA of the CDR3: TGTGCCAGCAGCTCCCCGGACAGGTTGAACACTGAAGCTTTCTTT. This sequence encodes CASSSPDRLNTEAFF.

This rearrangement joins TRBV12-3 or TRBV12-4 to TRBJ2-5, with D unclear. The CDR3 is made up of 13 amino acids. Trimming pared 3 bases from V and 4 bases from J, leaving 9 bases between. The chain's CDR3 is CASSFTHLETQYF. Here the CDR3 DNA reads TGTGCCAGCAGTTTTACCCATTTAGAGACCCAGTACTTC.

This rearrangement joins TRBV19 to TRBJ2-1; 11 positions agree with TRBD2. V gave up 4 bases and J gave up 15 bases; unmatched junction bases: 8. From germline, CDR1 is LNHDA and CDR2 SQIVND (reference sequence). The CDR3 has 13 residues. CDR3 amino acids: CASSTTSGVMWFF. The DNA for the CDR3 is TGTGCCAGTAGTACGACTAGCGGGGTAATGTGGTTCTTC.